Listed below are T cell receptor beta chains from one sample, sequenced in a study of cytomegalovirus exposure and HLA in healthy donors. Sequenced by immunoSEQ multiplex PCR; TCRdb stores in-frame clones only, minus some. The data hold over 130,000 clones, with over 75% observed a single time. What was sequenced was PBMCs. The receptor set was obtained from a female donor in good health and CMV-seronegative. The CDR3 runs from the conserved cysteine through the conserved F or W. A D gene is named only where the DNA matches it firmly. The size of a clone is reported for some rows only, either as once, few or many, or as a class for expanded clones.

V gene	D gene	J gene	clone size	CDR3 protein	CDR3 DNA
TRBV4-2	TRBD2	TRBJ2-1	once	CASSPYLGTSGVSSYNEQFF	TGTGCCAGCAGCCCATATTTAGGGACTAGCGGAGTAAGCTCCTACAATGAGCAGTTCTTC
TRBV5-1	NA	TRBJ2-7	NA	CASSKDSGGSYEQYF	TGCGCCAGCAGCAAAGACTCAGGGGGGAGTTACGAGCAGTACTTC
TRBV7-9	NA	TRBJ2-1	NA	CASSWDLNNEQFF	TGTGCCAGCAGCTGGGACTTGAACAATGAGCAGTTCTTC
TRBV19	TRBD1	TRBJ1-1	NA	CVSRGDRATDAFF	TGTGTCTCTCGCGGGGACAGGGCCACTGACGCTTTCTTT
TRBV6-6	NA	TRBJ2-7	NA	CASSYRTGPTYEQYF	TGTGCCAGCAGTTACCGCACAGGGCCTACCTACGAGCAGTACTTC
TRBV6-5	NA	TRBJ2-1	few	CASSPDLDNFEQFF	TGTGCCAGCAGCCCCGATCTCGACAACTTTGAGCAGTTCTTC
TRBV4-1	TRBD1	TRBJ2-1	once	CASSQERDRARNEQFF	TGCGCCAGCAGCCAGGAAAGGGACAGGGCGAGGAATGAGCAGTTCTTC
TRBV6-1	NA	TRBJ1-3	NA	CASSVRPGDGNTIYF	TGTGCCAGCAGTGTACGTCCCGGGGATGGAAACACCATATATTTT
TRBV5-8	NA	TRBJ2-7	NA	CASSLNVHYEQYF	TGTGCCAGCAGCTTAAATGTCCACTACGAGCAGTACTTC
TRBV11-2	NA	TRBJ2-3	NA	CASSSAEDYTDTQYF	TGTGCCAGCAGCTCCGCGGAGGACTACACAGATACGCAGTATTTT
TRBV5-6	NA	TRBJ1-3	NA	CASSFTGNTIYF	TGTGCCAGCAGCTTCACTGGAAACACCATATATTTT
TRBV7-9	NA	TRBJ2-5	NA	CASSFEGTMETQYF	TGTGCCAGCAGCTTTGAGGGGACAATGGAGACCCAGTACTTC
TRBV5-1	TRBD2	TRBJ2-3	NA	CASGKTSGVTDTQYF	TGCGCCAGTGGAAAGACTAGCGGGGTGACAGATACGCAGTATTTT
TRBV10-1	TRBD2	TRBJ2-3	NA	CASSDLLAGEGNTQYF	TGCGCCAGCAGTGACCTCTTAGCGGGAGAGGGGAATACGCAGTATTTT
TRBV2	TRBD2	TRBJ2-7	NA	CASRGITSGMVEQYF	TGTGCCAGCAGAGGAATCACTAGCGGTATGGTTGAGCAGTACTTC
TRBV28	TRBD1	TRBJ1-1	NA	CASSLRGPTEAFF	TGTGCCAGCAGTCTCAGGGGGCCGACTGAAGCTTTCTTT
TRBV30	NA	TRBJ1-6	NA	CAWGGDRRSSYNSPLHF	TGTGCCTGGGGGGGAGACAGGAGGTCCTCCTATAATTCACCCCTCCACTTT
TRBV5-8	NA	TRBJ1-5	NA	CASSLYLLSNQPQHF	TGTGCCAGCAGCTTGTACCTACTTAGCAATCAGCCCCAGCATTTT
TRBV15	TRBD2	TRBJ2-1	NA	CATSRERSGSFNEQFF	TGTGCCACCAGCAGAGAGCGTAGCGGGAGTTTCAATGAGCAGTTCTTC
TRBV6-5	NA	TRBJ2-7	NA	CASSISGLSYEQYF	TGTGCCAGCAGTATTAGCGGCCTCTCCTACGAGCAGTACTTC
TRBV2	TRBD2	TRBJ2-3	NA	CASSEGTSGRLSGADTQYF	TGTGCCAGCAGTGAAGGGACTAGCGGGAGACTCAGTGGAGCAGATACGCAGTATTTT
TRBV6-5	TRBD1	TRBJ1-4	NA	CASSSGQTATNEKLFF	TGTGCCAGCAGTTCGGGACAGACTGCAACTAATGAAAAACTGTTTTTT
TRBV5-4	TRBD1	TRBJ1-4	NA	CASSRRGDNEKLFF	TGTGCCAGCAGCCGCAGGGGGGATAATGAAAAACTGTTTTTT
TRBV18	TRBD2	TRBJ2-7	NA	CASSPTSGSHYEQYF	TGTGCCAGCTCACCGACTAGCGGGAGTCACTACGAGCAGTACTTC
TRBV9	NA	TRBJ2-2	NA	CASSQGASGIAGELFF	TGTGCCAGCAGCCAGGGGGCTAGCGGGATTGCCGGGGAGCTGTTTTTT
TRBV5-1	NA	TRBJ1-2	NA	CASSTGEGSYGYTF	TGCGCCAGCAGTACGGGGGAGGGGAGCTATGGCTACACCTTC
TRBV7-3	TRBD2	TRBJ2-6	NA	CASALAGGPGANVLTF	TGTGCCAGCGCCTTAGCGGGAGGGCCTGGGGCCAACGTCCTGACTTTC
TRBV6-5	TRBD2	TRBJ2-7	NA	CASSYSTRGGEQYF	TGTGCCAGCAGTTACTCGACTAGGGGAGGGGAGCAGTACTTC
TRBV23-1	NA	TRBJ1-2	NA	CATPVQGYTF	TGCGCCACTCCTGTCCAGGGCTACACCTTC
TRBV27	TRBD1	TRBJ2-7	few	CASHGQEWYEQYF	TGTGCCAGCCATGGACAGGAATGGTACGAGCAGTACTTC
TRBV11-2	TRBD2	TRBJ2-1	NA	CASSDGLAGVGNEQFF	TGTGCCAGCAGCGACGGTCTAGCGGGAGTGGGCAATGAGCAGTTCTTC
TRBV27	TRBD1	TRBJ1-2	NA	CASRASGGGGYTF	TGTGCCAGCAGAGCCTCAGGGGGTGGGGGCTACACCTTC
TRBV7-7	TRBD1	TRBJ2-7	NA	CASSPGTGGYEQYF	TGTGCCAGCAGCCCCGGGACAGGGGGCTACGAGCAGTACTTC
TRBV6-6	NA	TRBJ2-1	NA	CASSYWESVNEQFF	TGTGCCAGCAGTTACTGGGAGTCCGTAAATGAGCAGTTCTTC
TRBV4-2	TRBD2	TRBJ2-1	NA	CASSQESGLASYNEQFF	TGTGCCAGCAGCCAAGAATCGGGACTAGCCTCCTACAATGAGCAGTTCTTC
TRBV6-1	TRBD1	TRBJ1-5	many	CASIWTGGSNQPQHF	TGTGCCAGCATCTGGACAGGGGGTAGCAATCAGCCCCAGCATTTT
TRBV15	NA	TRBJ2-3	NA	CATSRDQWDTQYF	TGTGCCACCAGCAGAGATCAGTGGGATACGCAGTATTTT
TRBV4-1	NA	TRBJ2-7	once	CASSQVPGDISYEQYF	TGCGCCAGCAGCCAAGTACCCGGGGACATCTCCTACGAGCAGTACTTC
TRBV27	TRBD1	TRBJ2-7	NA	CASSAGTGNYEQYF	TGTGCCAGCAGCGCCGGGACAGGAAACTACGAGCAGTACTTC
TRBV18	TRBD1	TRBJ2-7	few	CASSPPVGRGRSFYEQYF	TGTGCCAGCTCACCACCGGTGGGCAGGGGGCGCAGTTTCTACGAGCAGTACTTC
TRBV5-5	TRBD1	TRBJ1-2	NA	CASSVRTGGNYGYTF	TGTGCCAGCAGCGTGAGGACAGGGGGCAACTATGGCTACACCTTC
TRBV30	TRBD1	TRBJ2-3	NA	CAWGRTGGTDTQYF	TGTGCCTGGGGAAGGACAGGGGGGACAGATACGCAGTATTTT
TRBV4-1	TRBD2	TRBJ2-5	NA	CASSQTSGSEETQYF	TGCGCCAGCAGCCAAACTAGCGGGAGTGAAGAGACCCAGTACTTC
TRBV6-5	NA	TRBJ1-1	NA	CASSYSSNLNTEAFF	TGTGCCAGCAGTTACTCGAGTAACTTGAACACTGAAGCTTTCTTT
TRBV30	TRBD2	TRBJ2-1	NA	CAWRGIAGGNNEQFF	TGTGCCTGGAGAGGAATAGCGGGAGGGAACAATGAGCAGTTCTTC